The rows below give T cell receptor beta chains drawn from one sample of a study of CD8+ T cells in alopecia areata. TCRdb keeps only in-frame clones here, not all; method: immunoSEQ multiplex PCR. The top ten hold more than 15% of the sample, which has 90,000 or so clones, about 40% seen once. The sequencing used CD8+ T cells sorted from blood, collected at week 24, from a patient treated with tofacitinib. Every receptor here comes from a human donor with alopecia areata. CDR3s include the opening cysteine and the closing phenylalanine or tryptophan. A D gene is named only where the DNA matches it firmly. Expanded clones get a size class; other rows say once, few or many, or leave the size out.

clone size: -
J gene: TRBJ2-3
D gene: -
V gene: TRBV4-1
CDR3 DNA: TGCGCCAGCAGCCCCACGCCGGGACGAGGATTCACAGATACGCAGTATTTT
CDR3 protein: CASSPTPGRGFTDTQYF

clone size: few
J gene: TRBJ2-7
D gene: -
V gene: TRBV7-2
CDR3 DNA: TGTGCCAGCAGCTTACTAGACCGAGACGAGCAGTACTTC
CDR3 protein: CASSLLDRDEQYF

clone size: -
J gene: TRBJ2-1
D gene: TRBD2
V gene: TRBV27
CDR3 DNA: TGTGCCAGCAGTTTGACTAGCGGGCTCAATGAGCAGTTCTTC
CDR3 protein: CASSLTSGLNEQFF

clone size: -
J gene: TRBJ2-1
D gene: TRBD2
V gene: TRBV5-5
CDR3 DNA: TGTGCCAGCAGCTTGGAATTAGCGGGAAAAACACCTGCCTACAATGAGCAGTTCTTC
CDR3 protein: CASSLELAGKTPAYNEQFF

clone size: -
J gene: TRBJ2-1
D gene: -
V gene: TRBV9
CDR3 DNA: TGTGCCAGCAGCGTGTCGGTGGGAGAGCAGTTCTTC
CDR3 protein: CASSVSVGEQFF

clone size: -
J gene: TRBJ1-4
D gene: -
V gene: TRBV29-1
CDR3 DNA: TGCAGCGTTGAAGATCGGGGGTCTAGTAATGAAAAACTGTTTTTT
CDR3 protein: CSVEDRGSSNEKLFF

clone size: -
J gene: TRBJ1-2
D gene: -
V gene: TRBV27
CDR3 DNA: TGTGCCAGCAGCCGGAGGGGGTTGAGTAACTATGGCTACACCTTC
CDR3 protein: CASSRRGLSNYGYTF

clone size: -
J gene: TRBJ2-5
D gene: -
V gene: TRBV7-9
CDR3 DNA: TGTGCCAGCAGCTTAGTACTCAGCGGTGAGACCCAGTACTTC
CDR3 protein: CASSLVLSGETQYF

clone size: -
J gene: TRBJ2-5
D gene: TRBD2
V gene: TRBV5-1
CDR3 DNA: TGCGCCAGCAGCTTGGTAGGCGCGGCTAGCGGATACCAAGAGACCCAGTACTTC
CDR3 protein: CASSLVGAASGYQETQYF

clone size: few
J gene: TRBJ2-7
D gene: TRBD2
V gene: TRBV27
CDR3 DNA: TGTGCCAGCAGGCCGACTAGCGGGAGAACCTACGAGCAGTACTTC
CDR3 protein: CASRPTSGRTYEQYF

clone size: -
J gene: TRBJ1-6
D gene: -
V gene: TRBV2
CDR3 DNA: TGTGCCAGCAGGCGGGCCACCGATTCACCCCTCCACTTT
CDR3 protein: CASRRATDSPLHF

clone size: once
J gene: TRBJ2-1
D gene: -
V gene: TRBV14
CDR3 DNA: TGTGCCAGCAGCCAAGATCGATTAGGTCGCCTCTACAATGAGCAGTTCTTC
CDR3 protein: CASSQDRLGRLYNEQFF

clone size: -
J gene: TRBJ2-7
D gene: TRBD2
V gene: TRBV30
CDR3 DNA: TGTGCCTGGAGTCTCGGGGGGGAGGGTAGCGGTTACGAGCAGTACTTC
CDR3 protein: CAWSLGGEGSGYEQYF

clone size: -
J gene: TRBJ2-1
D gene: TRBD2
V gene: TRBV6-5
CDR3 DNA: TGTGCCAGCAGTTACGCGGGAGGCCCCTACAATGAGCAGTTCTTC
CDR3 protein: CASSYAGGPYNEQFF

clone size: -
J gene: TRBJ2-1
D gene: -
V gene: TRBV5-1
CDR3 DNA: TGCGCCAGCAGCCGAGGTGATGAGCAGTTCTTC
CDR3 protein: CASSRGDEQFF

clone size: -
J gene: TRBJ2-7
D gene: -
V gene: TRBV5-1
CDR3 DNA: TGCGCCAGCAGCTTCGGGACATCCTACTACGAGCAGTACTTC
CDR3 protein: CASSFGTSYYEQYF

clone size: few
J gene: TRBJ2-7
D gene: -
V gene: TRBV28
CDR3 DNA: TGTGCCAGCAGCCCCAGAGGCCTGACCTACGAGCAGTACTTC
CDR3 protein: CASSPRGLTYEQYF

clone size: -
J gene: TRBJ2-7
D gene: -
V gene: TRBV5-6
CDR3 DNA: TGTGCCAGCACCTGGCAGGGGGGCCGCGACGAGCAGTACTTC
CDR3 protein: CASTWQGGRDEQYF

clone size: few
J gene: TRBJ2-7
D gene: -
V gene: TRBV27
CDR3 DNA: TGTGCCAGCAGTACTACGAAGGGCGAGCAGTACTTC
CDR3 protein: CASSTTKGEQYF

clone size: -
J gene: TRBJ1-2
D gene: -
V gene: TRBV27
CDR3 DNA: TGTGCCAGCAGTTTCATCGGTTGGGGGGACCCTTTCTATGGCTACACCTTC
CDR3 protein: CASSFIGWGDPFYGYTF

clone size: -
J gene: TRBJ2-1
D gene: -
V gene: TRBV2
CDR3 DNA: TGTGCCAGCAGTGATCGGCGGGCCTACAATGAGCAGTTCTTC
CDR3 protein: CASSDRRAYNEQFF

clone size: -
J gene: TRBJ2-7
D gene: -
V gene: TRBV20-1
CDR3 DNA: TGCAGTGTTAGGGTCTCCTACGAGCAGTACTTC
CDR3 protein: CSVRVSYEQYF

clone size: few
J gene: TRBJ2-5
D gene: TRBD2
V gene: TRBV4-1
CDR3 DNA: TGCGCCAGCAGCCAAGATGGCCGGGGAGGGGTAAGGCAAGAGACCCAGTACTTC
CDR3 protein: CASSQDGRGGVRQETQYF

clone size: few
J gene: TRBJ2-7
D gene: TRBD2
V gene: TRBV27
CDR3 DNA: TGTGCCAGCAACCCCAGATGGGGGGGGACCTACGAGCAGTACTTC
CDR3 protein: CASNPRWGGTYEQYF

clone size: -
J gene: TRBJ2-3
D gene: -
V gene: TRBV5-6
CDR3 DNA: TGTGCCAGCAGCTCCGGGCCCCGCAGCACAGATACGCAGTATTTT
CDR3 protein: CASSSGPRSTDTQYF

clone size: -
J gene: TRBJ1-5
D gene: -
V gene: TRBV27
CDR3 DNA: TGTGCCAGCAGTTTATCGGGCAGGAAAGTTGGCAATCAGCCCCAGCATTTT
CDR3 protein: CASSLSGRKVGNQPQHF

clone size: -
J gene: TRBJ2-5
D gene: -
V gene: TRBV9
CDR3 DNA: TGTGCCAGCAGCGTAGGTTCGGGGTCGGGGGAGACCCAGTACTTC
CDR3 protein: CASSVGSGSGETQYF

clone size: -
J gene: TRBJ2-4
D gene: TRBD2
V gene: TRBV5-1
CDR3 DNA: TGCGCCAGCAGCGAATCCCCTAGCGGGAGGGCCAAAAACATTCAGTACTTC
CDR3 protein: CASSESPSGRAKNIQYF

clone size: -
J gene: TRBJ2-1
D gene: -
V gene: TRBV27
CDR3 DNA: TGTGCCAGCAGCTCAATGAGTGAGCAGTTCTTC
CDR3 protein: CASSSMSEQFF

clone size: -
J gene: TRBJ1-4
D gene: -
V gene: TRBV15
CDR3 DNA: TGTGCCACCAGCAGAGAAACCGCCCTGGACGGTTCTAATGAAAAACTGTTTTTT
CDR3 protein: CATSRETALDGSNEKLFF

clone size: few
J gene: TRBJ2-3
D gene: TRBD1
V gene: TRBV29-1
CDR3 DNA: TGCAGCGTTGAAGATAGTTACAGGGGTGGAACAGATACGCAGTATTTT
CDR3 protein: CSVEDSYRGGTDTQYF

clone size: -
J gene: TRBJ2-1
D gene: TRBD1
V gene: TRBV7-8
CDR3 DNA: TGTGCCAGCAGGATACAGGGGGCTAGGAATGAGCAGTTCTTC
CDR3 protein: CASRIQGARNEQFF

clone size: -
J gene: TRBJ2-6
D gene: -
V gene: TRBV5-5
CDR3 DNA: TGTGCCAGCAGCCCTCTGTCAGCTTCGTACGGGGCCAACGTCCTGACTTTC
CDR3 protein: CASSPLSASYGANVLTF

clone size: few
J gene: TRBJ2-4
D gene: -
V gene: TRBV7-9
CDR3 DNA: TGTGCCAGCAGCTTCGGAGGCAGAGAAAACATTCAGTACTTC
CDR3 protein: CASSFGGRENIQYF

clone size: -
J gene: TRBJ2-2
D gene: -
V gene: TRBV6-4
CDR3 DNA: TGTGCCAGCAGTGAGTCCCTCACCGGGGAGCTGTTTTTT
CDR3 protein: CASSESLTGELFF

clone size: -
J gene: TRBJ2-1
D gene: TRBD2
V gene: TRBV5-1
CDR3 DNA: TGCGCCAGCAGCCCGAATCAAGCGGGAAGAAACTACAATGAGCAGTTCTTC
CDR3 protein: CASSPNQAGRNYNEQFF

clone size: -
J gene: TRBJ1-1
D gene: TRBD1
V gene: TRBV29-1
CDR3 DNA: TGCAGCGTTGAGTCCAGGGGGCGAGGCACTGAAGCTTTCTTT
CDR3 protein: CSVESRGRGTEAFF

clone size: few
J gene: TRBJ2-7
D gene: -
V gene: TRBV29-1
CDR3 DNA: TGCAGCGTTATGACAAGGAGCTCCTACGAGCAGTACTTC
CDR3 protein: CSVMTRSSYEQYF

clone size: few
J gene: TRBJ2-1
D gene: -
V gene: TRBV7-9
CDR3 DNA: TGTGCCAGCAGCTCTGAGACAAGCGATGAGCAGTTCTTC
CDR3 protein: CASSSETSDEQFF

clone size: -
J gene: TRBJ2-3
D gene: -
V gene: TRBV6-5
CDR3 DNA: TGTGCCAGCAGCCCGTGGGGTCACACGCAGTATTTT
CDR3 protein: CASSPWGHTQYF

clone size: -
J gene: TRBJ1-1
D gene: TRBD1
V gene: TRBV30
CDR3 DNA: TGTGCCTGGAGTGTTCTGGGACAGGGGGGAGGTTTAGGTGAAGCTTTCTTT
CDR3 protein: CAWSVLGQGGGLGEAFF

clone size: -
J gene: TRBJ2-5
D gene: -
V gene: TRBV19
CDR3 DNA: TGTGCCAGTAGTCACGGGCGGGGGCTGGAGACCCAGTACTTC
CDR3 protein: CASSHGRGLETQYF

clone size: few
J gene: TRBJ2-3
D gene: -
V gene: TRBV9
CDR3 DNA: TGTGCCAGCAGCGTAGAGAGCAGGCAAGATACGCAGTATTTT
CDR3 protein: CASSVESRQDTQYF

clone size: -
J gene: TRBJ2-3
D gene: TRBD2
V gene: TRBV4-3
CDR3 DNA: TGCGCCAGCAGCCAATTAGGGGCGGGAGTAAGATTT
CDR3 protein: CASSQLGAGVRF

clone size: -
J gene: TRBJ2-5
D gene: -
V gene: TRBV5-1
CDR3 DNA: TGCGCCAGCAAAGCCCTCGGATCCGGAGAGACCCAGTACTTC
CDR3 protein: CASKALGSGETQYF

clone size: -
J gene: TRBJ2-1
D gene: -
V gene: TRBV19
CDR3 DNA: TGTGCCAGTAGTATAGACTACAATGAGCAGTTCTTC
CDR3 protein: CASSIDYNEQFF

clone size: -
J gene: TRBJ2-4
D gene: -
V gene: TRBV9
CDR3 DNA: TGTGCCAGCAGCGCGCCCCCCCCCTCCATCATTCAGTACTTC
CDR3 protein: CASSAPPPSIIQYF

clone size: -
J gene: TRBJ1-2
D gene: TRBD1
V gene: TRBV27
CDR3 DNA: TGTGCCAGCAGTTTATCAGGGGGCGGCTACACCTTC
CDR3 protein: CASSLSGGGYTF

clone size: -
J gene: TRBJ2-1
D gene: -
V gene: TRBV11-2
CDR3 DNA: TGTGCCAGCAGCATGACGGGGTTGGGGACGAATGAGCAGTTCTTC
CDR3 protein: CASSMTGLGTNEQFF